The present T cell receptor beta chain was sequenced within a study of blood T cell repertoires in COVID-19 (dated by TCRdb to 2019 to 2021). For the wider study: Collaborator samples came from the United States, Italy and Spain and covered acute and convalescent phases of COVID-19. The material from the prospective study consisted of cDNA or gDNA derived from T cells, B-cell-depleted T cells, or PBMCs. The repertoires were made available in a free public database intended to serve as a resource for research on the immune response to SARS-CoV-2. Deeply sampled blood TCRbeta repertoires from subjects exposed to, actively infected with, or recovered from COVID-19 were included in the dataset. Where available, HLA class I and class II types were taken from metadata supplied by the sample provider and were not determined by assay-based typing. Nearly every sample came with metadata listing a de-identified subject ID, COVID-19 status, age in years and sex. Samples came from the ongoing ImmuneRACE study (first 160 participants) plus 1,254 subjects from 6 global collaborators. Broader findings and caveats from the paper: The quantity of clinical and demographic metadata differed by source and by participant and was supplied without curation.

The germline V gene specifies SGHDN as CDR1 and FVKESK as CDR2. Trimming removed 6 bases from V and 1 base from J; the gene matches leave 6 bases unexplained. The CDR3 goes from the cysteine to the phenylalanine over 15 residues. Left in the record is the CDR3 DNA by itself, 45 bases read in frame from the first base. One collaborating source in Seattle enrolled patients while the patients were actively infected and followed the patients over time throughout the course of disease. The collaborating institutions used their own protocols to collect whole blood in K2EDTA tubes. Collaborator samples were shipped for TCRbeta analysis as frozen whole blood, isolated PBMCs, or DNA extracted from either sample type. On this clone: Its antigen is still unknown. No per-base quality is available; no much larger clone lies one base away.

TCRbeta CDR3 regions were amplified from genomic DNA using the immunoSEQ Assay, a bias-controlled multiplex PCR. As for the original processing: The number of nucleated cells in each sample was estimated by amplification of reference gene primers within the assay. Sequence reads were collapsed and filtered to measure the absolute abundance of every unique TCRbeta CDR3 rearrangement. Productive Simpson clonality was computed per sample as the square root of Simpson's diversity index over productive rearrangements. Here the immuneACCESS table is served through TCRdb, limited to in-frame sequences with V and J called. Missing clones are a known gap in these copies; in checked studies unresolved V genes cover under half, and the rest lacks a known reason. The V and J calls and the clone size are those of that table, but D and trimming were determined from the DNA. The sample includes 150,000 to 180,000 clones, with roughly 84% observed a single time. The ten largest make up around an eighth of the sample.

This chain joins TRBV14 to TRBJ2-7, with 10 bases matching TRBD2. Sequenced material: peripheral blood. The clonotype originates from a woman in her sixties with COVID-19, enrolled during active disease. The DNA is as follows: TGTGCCAGCAGGCCCGGGACTAGCGTTTCCTACGAGCAGTACTTC. Its coded protein is CASRPGTSVSYEQYF.